The clone carrying this T cell receptor (beta chain) was counted many times. The germline CDR1 and CDR2 sequences are MNHEY and SMNVEV (reference sequence). V dropped 5 bases and J dropped 2 bases, with 12 bases sitting between them. The CDR3 sequence is 14 residues long. This record comes from a study of regulatory T cells in long-lasting Graves disease. Time point described: newly diagnosed GD, antithyroid drugs for less than 3 months. There was RNA extracted from PBMCs, and the TCR library was made from it. Diagnosis followed American Thyroid Association guidelines for Graves' disease. Arm-PCR with iRepertoire HTBI primers amplified the CDR3 regions for these TCR beta libraries. TCRdb ran MiXCR on the multiplex PCR reads and lists one entry per CDR3 protein. This sample has more than 450,000 distinct CDR3 sequences, with around 11% found just once. These data also formed part of another study, on T cells in Graves' hyperthyroidism and ophthalmopathy. That report notes: First-round RT-PCR with HTBI primers amplified the TCR CDR3 region.

This clonotype was sampled from a woman in her twenties or thirties with Graves disease. The source was peripheral blood mononuclear cells (PBMCs), collected at new diagnosis, from a patient treated with antithyroid drugs. The genes are TRBV27 and TRBJ2-5; possible D gene TRBD2, 6 bases. The CDR3 sequence is CASSPMGGQETQYF. In DNA form, the CDR3 reads TGTGCCAGCAGTCCAATGGGGGGTCAAGAGACCCAGTACTTC.